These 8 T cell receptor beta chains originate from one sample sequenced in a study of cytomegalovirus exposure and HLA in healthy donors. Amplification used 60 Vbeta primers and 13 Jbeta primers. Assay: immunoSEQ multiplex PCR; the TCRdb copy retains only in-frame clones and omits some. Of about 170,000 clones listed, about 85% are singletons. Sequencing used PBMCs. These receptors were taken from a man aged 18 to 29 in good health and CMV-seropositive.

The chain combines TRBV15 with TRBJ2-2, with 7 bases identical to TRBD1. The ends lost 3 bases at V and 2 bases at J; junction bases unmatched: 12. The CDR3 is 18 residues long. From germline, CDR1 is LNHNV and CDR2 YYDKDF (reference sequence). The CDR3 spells CATSSRSRDRLNTGELFF. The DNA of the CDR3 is TGTGCCACCAGCAGCCGTTCCCGGGACAGACTAAACACCGGGGAGCTGTTTTTT.

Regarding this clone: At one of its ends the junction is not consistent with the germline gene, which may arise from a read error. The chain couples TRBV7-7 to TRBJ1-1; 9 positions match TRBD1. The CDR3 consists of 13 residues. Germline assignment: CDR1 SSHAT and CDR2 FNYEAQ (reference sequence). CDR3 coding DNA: TGTGCTAGCAGCCCGGGACAGGGTACCGAAGCTTTCTTT. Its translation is CASSPGQGTEAFF.

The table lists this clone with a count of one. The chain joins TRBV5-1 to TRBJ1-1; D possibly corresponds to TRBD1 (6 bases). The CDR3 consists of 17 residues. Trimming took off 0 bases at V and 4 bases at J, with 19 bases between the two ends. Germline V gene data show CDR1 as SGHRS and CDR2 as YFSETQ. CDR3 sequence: CASSLDGRERGITEAFF. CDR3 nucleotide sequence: TGCGCCAGCAGCTTGGACGGCAGGGAAAGGGGGATCACTGAAGCTTTCTTT.

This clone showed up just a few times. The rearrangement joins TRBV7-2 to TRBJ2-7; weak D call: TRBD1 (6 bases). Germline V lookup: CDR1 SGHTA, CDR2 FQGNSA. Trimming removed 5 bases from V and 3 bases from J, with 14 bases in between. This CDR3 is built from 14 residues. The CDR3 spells CASSPGQTYYEQYF. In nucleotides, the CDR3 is TGTGCCAGCAGCCCCGGACAGACCTACTACGAGCAGTACTTC.

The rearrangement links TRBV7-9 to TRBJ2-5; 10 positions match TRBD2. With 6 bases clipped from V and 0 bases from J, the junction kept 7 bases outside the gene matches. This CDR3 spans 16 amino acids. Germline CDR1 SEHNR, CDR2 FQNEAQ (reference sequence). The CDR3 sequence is CASSAPGTSDQETQYF. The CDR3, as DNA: TGTGCCAGCAGTGCACCCGGGACTAGCGACCAAGAGACCCAGTACTTC.

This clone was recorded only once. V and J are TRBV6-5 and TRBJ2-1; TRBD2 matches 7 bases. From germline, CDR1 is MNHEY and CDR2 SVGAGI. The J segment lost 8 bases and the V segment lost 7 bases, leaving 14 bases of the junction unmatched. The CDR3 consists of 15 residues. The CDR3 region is CASNGLSRGRHEQFF. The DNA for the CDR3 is TGTGCCAGCAACGGACTGTCGCGGGGGAGGCATGAGCAGTTCTTC.

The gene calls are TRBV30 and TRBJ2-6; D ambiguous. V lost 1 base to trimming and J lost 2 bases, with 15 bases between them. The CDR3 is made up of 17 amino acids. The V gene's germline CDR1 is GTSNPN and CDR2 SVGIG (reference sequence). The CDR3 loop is CAWSGLLYVPGANVLTF. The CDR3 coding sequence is TGTGCCTGGAGTGGCCTTCTCTATGTACCTGGGGCCAACGTCCTGACTTTC.

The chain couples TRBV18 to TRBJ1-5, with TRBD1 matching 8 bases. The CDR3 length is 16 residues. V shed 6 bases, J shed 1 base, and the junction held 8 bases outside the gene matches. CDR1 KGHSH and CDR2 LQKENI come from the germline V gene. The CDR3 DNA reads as TGTGCCAGCTCGTCTACTACAGGGGGGAGCAATCAGCCCCAGCATTTT. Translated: CASSSTTGGSNQPQHF.